One sample yielded the 14 T cell receptor beta chains listed below, sequenced in a study of T-cell reconstitution after alpha-beta-depleted transplantation in children. Preparing the TCRbeta library involved the use of unique molecular identifiers. One entry per CDR3 protein results from TCRdb running MiXCR on the PCR reads. Of under 250,000 distinct CDR3 sequences in the sample, 24% were seen once. This sample comprised PBMCs, mostly from graft donor cells, obtained 360 days after TCRalphabeta/CD19-depleted stem cell transplant. Receptors originate from a female patient aged 2-15 years who had a stem cell transplant for congenital amegakaryocytic thrombocytopenia, so the T cells may come from the graft donor.

This clonotype was detected only a few times. CDR3 nucleotides: TGTGCCAGCAGTGAAAACGCAGGGGATATCAGTGAGCAGTTCTTC. It is translated as CASSENAGDISEQFF. This rearrangement joins TRBV2 to TRBJ2-1; D possibly corresponds to TRBD1 (6 bases). Trimming removed 2 bases from V and 9 bases from J, with 17 bases in between. Germline V lookup: CDR1 SNHLY, CDR2 FYNNEI. This CDR3 is 15 amino acids long.

The V and J genes are TRBV6-2 or TRBV6-3 and TRBJ2-3; 7 bases map to TRBD2. The CDR3 consists of 15 residues. Trimming removed 2 bases from V and 0 bases from J; junction bases left unmatched: 2. CDR1 is MNHEY, CDR2 SVGEGT, per germline. Here the CDR3 DNA reads TGTGCCAGCAGTTACAGCGGGATTAGCACAGATACGCAGTATTTT. Amino acid sequence: CASSYSGISTDTQYF.

This clonotype came up many times. The CDR3 bases are TGTGCCGACCACCTATCCTCTCTCTCCTACAATGAGCAGTTCTTC. Its translation is CADHLSSLSYNEQFF. The J gene is TRBJ2-1, the V gene TRBV10-3; D gene uncertain. Germline CDR1 reads ENHRY; CDR2 reads SYGVKD. This CDR3 region has 15 residues. Trimming took off 11 bases at V and 0 bases at J, with 17 bases between the two ends.

The V call is TRBV25-1, the J call TRBJ2-7, with a tentative D call TRBD1 (5 bases). Trimming took 8 bases from V and 3 from J, leaving 11 bases between them. CDR1 and CDR2 from the germline V gene are MGHDK and SYGVNS. This CDR3 has 12 residues. CDR3 sequence (DNA): TGTGCCAGCGATGATCAGGGCTACGAGCAGTACTTC. This encodes CASDDQGYEQYF.

The chain has TRBV20-1 and TRBJ2-3; 13 bases agree with TRBD2. V was clipped by 2 bases and J by 11 bases; unmatched bases: 10. Germline-derived CDR1 and CDR2 are DFQATT and SNEGSKA (reference sequence). This CDR3 is 15 amino acids long. CDR3 sequence (DNA): TGCAGTGCTAGACGACTAGCGGGGGGACTCGAGGGGCAGTATTTT. Translation gives CSARRLAGGLEGQYF.

This clonotype was seen a few times. The chain links TRBV19 to TRBJ2-7; D not certain. The CDR3 extends over 14 amino acids. CDR1 and CDR2 from the germline V gene are LNHDA and SQIVND (reference sequence). Trimming removed 3 bases at V and 3 bases at J, with 12 bases between. CDR3 protein: CASSISENNYEQYF. DNA of the CDR3: TGTGCCAGTAGTATTTCGGAAAACAACTACGAGCAGTACTTC. The variable domain in full, with the rest retrieved from reference TRBV19 and TRBJ2-7, is DGGITQSPKYLFRKEGQNVTLSCEQNLNHDAMYWYRQDPGQGLRLIYYSQIVNDFQKGDIAEGYSVSREKKESFPLTVTSAQKNPTAFYLCASSISENNYEQYFGPGTRLTVT.

This clonotype was recorded at least ten times. The chain couples TRBV5-1 to TRBJ2-1, with a weak D call TRBD1 (5 bases). This CDR3 is built from 18 residues. CDR1 is SGHRS, CDR2 YFSETQ, per germline. Trimming pared 6 bases from V and 3 bases from J, leaving 25 bases between. CDR3 nucleotide sequence: TGCGCCAGCAATCTGGGATCGACTGACAGTAAACACTACAATGAGCAGTTCTTC. Its translation: CASNLGSTDSKHYNEQFF. The entire variable domain, with the rest obtained from reference TRBV5-1 and TRBJ2-1, is as follows: KAGVTQTPRYLIKTRGQQVTLSCSPISGHRSVSWYQQTPGQGLQFLFEYFSETQRNKGNFPGRFSGRQFSNSRSEMNVSTLELGDSALYLCASNLGSTDSKHYNEQFFGPGTRLTVL.

A few counts support this clonotype. The chain couples TRBV29-1 to TRBJ1-2, with a tentative D call TRBD1 (6 bases). From germline, CDR1 is SQVTM and CDR2 ANQGSEA. Trimming pared 0 bases from V and 4 bases from J, leaving 12 bases between. The CDR3 contains 14 residues. CDR3 nucleotide sequence: TGCAGCGTTGAAGATATAGGGGGGCTCTATGGCTACACCTTC. Translation: CSVEDIGGLYGYTF.

The chain is built from TRBV5-5 and TRBJ2-6; maybe TRBD1 (6 bases). Germline CDR1 SGHKS, CDR2 YYEKEE (reference sequence). With 0 bases removed from V and 0 bases from J, the gap between germline ends came to 10 bases. The CDR3 has 17 residues. The CDR3 DNA reads as TGTGCCAGCAGCTTGGACAGGGTGGTCTCTGGGGCCAACGTCCTGACTTTC. Its protein is CASSLDRVVSGANVLTF.

This clonotype has more than one count but fewer than ten. The V and J genes are TRBV20-1 and TRBJ2-3, with 7 bases matching TRBD2. CDR1 DFQATT and CDR2 SNEGSKA come from the germline V gene (reference sequence). The CDR3 is made up of 14 amino acids. J lost 1 base, V lost 6 bases, and 7 bases had no gene match. CDR3: CSANERDRTDTQYF. CDR3 bases: TGCAGTGCGAACGAGCGGGACCGCACAGATACGCAGTATTTT.

V usage is TRBV5-1 and J usage is TRBJ2-1; 9 bases match TRBD2. Germline trimming cut 0 bases from V and 9 bases from J; bases unmatched to any gene: 7. There are 15 residues in the CDR3. The germline V gene encodes CDR1 SGHRS and CDR2 YFSETQ. CDR3 loop: CASSLVLAGPGEQFF. The CDR3 coding sequence is TGCGCCAGCAGCTTGGTCCTAGCGGGGCCTGGTGAGCAGTTCTTC. Based on the CDR3 plus reference TRBV5-1 and TRBJ2-1, the full variable domain is KAGVTQTPRYLIKTRGQQVTLSCSPISGHRSVSWYQQTPGQGLQFLFEYFSETQRNKGNFPGRFSGRQFSNSRSEMNVSTLELGDSALYLCASSLVLAGPGEQFFGPGTRLTVL.

This clonotype was seen a handful of times. This chain joins TRBV20-1 and TRBJ2-5; tentatively, D is TRBD2 (5 bases). CDR3 length equals 13 residues. Germline V gives CDR1 DFQATT, CDR2 SNEGSKA (reference sequence). The CDR3 loop reads CSALPLGRETQYF. In nucleotides, the CDR3 is TGCAGCGCCTTACCCTTGGGGAGAGAGACCCAGTACTTC.

In its sample, this clonotype was seen a few times. This chain links TRBV9 with TRBJ2-1, with unresolved D. Germline V gene lookup returns CDR1 SGDLS and CDR2 YYNGEE. The germline V and J ends were trimmed by 0 bases and 8 bases, with 12 bases remaining between them. There are 14 residues in the CDR3. The CDR3 here is CASSVGSGLDEQFF. The CDR3 DNA reads as TGTGCCAGCAGCGTAGGGTCTGGTCTAGATGAGCAGTTCTTC.

This clonotype has only a few counts. V and J are TRBV2 and TRBJ2-3, with 9 bases lining up with TRBD2. Losses at the gene ends were 7 bases for V and 2 bases for J; bases not matched to a gene: 10. From germline, CDR1 is SNHLY and CDR2 FYNNEI. This CDR3 has 16 residues. This chain's CDR3 is CASTSVGLANTDTQYF. The CDR3 DNA is TGTGCCAGCACCTCTGTTGGACTAGCGAACACAGATACGCAGTATTTT. The full variable domain, its missing parts supplied by reference TRBV2 and TRBJ2-3, is EPEVTQTPSHQVTQMGQEVILRCVPISNHLYFYWYRQILGQKVEFLVSFYNNEISEKSEIFDDQFSVERPDGSNFTLKIRSTKLEDSAMYFCASTSVGLANTDTQYFGPGTRLTVL.